This TCR beta chain is from a study of T cell changes during pregnancy in multiple sclerosis (dated by TCRdb to about 2019). Study-wide context: The study looked at changes in the T cell repertoire across pregnancy in women with multiple sclerosis.

For CDR1 and CDR2, the germline V gene (reference sequence) lists MNHEY and SMNVEV. Reading from cysteine to phenylalanine, the CDR3 counts 13 amino acids. Here the CDR3 DNA is all that survives: 39 bases in frame from base 1. At the junction V is shortened by 10 bases and J by 4 bases, with 16 bases in between. This clone showed up just a few times. Its antigen is still unknown. There are no base qualities to consult, and no much larger clone falls within one base. Libraries were made using the immunoSEQ multiplex PCR assay. Imported from immuneACCESS, the table was reduced by TCRdb to in-frame sequences with V and J called. These copies leave out some clones; in studies compared against another copy, an unresolved V gene accounts for under half, and the cause of the remainder is not known. This sample comprises over 80,000 clones, about nine tenths of them detected only once. The ten largest clones take up under 0.85% of the sample.

Material: peripheral blood, obtained in the second trimester of pregnancy. This clonotype was obtained from a female donor in good health, enrolled as a control in a pregnancy study. This chain joins TRBV27 to TRBJ1-1; the D gene is possibly TRBD1, with 5 bases matching. The nucleotides read TGTGCCACCGCTACAGGTTGGGGCACTGAAGCTTTCTTT. Translated, it gives CATATGWGTEAFF.